The 32 T cell receptor beta chains below all came from one sample that was sequenced in a study of cytomegalovirus exposure and HLA in healthy donors. PCR was performed using 60 Vbeta and 13 Jbeta primers. Profiling relied on immunoSEQ multiplex PCR, and the TCRdb table lists in-frame clones only, not all of them. Here the sample spans some 120,000 clones, 77% being singletons. Specimen: PBMCs. Source of these receptors: a woman aged 40 to 55 in good health and CMV-seropositive.

This clone was observed a few times. V usage is TRBV4-1 and J usage is TRBJ1-5; TRBD1 matches at 7 bases. V lost 0 bases to trimming and J lost 4 bases; unmatched junction nucleotides: 6. CDR3 length: 16 amino acids. Germline V gene data show CDR1 as MGHRA and CDR2 as YSYEKL. As DNA, the CDR3 is TGCGCCAGCAGCCAAGACTCCCAGACAGGGAATCAGCCCCAGCATTTT. It specifies CASSQDSQTGNQPQHF.

CDR3 in amino acids: CATAGLAGGNEQFF. The CDR3, as DNA: TGTGCCACTGCGGGACTAGCGGGAGGGAATGAGCAGTTCTTC. V is TRBV2 and J is TRBJ2-1; 16 positions match TRBD2. CDR1 and CDR2 (germline): SNHLY, FYNNEI. CDR3 size: 14 residues. V was pared by 10 bases and J by 7 bases, with 4 bases of the junction left unmatched.

This chain joins TRBV7-9 and TRBJ2-5, with 9 positions matching TRBD2. The CDR3 runs 13 residues. Losses at the gene ends were 11 bases for V and 4 bases for J; bases not matched to a gene: 8. Germline lookup yields CDR1 SEHNR and CDR2 FQNEAQ (reference sequence). CDR3 DNA: TGTGCCGGGGGGGTAGCGGGAGTAGAGACCCAGTACTTC. Encoded protein: CAGGVAGVETQYF.

The chain carries TRBV27 and TRBJ2-2; TRBD2 matches 15 bases. The CDR3 has 19 residues. CDR1 MNHEY and CDR2 SMNVEV come from the germline V gene (reference sequence). V dropped 7 bases and J dropped 4; count of bases not matched to a gene: 13. The CDR3 bases are TGTGCCAGCACGGGGACTAGCGGGAGGAAGCCCTCGGGCACCGGGGAGCTGTTTTTT. Residues: CASTGTSGRKPSGTGELFF.

This clone has more than one count but fewer than ten. The rearrangement joins TRBV5-4 to TRBJ2-1; the match to TRBD2 covers 7 bases. Trimming at V came to 3 bases and at J to 8 bases, leaving 8 bases not matched to a gene. The CDR3 runs to 14 residues. The germline V gene has CDR1 SGHNT and CDR2 YYREEE (reference sequence). The CDR3 coding sequence is TGTGCCAGCAGCTCCGGACTAGTGGGGGATGAGCAGTTCTTC. It encodes CASSSGLVGDEQFF. The whole variable domain, remainder taken from reference TRBV5-4 and TRBJ2-1, is ETGVTQSPTHLIKTRGQQVTLRCSSQSGHNTVSWYQQALGQGPQFIFQYYREEENGRGNFPPRFSGLQFPNYSSELNVNALELDDSALYLCASSSGLVGDEQFFGPGTRLTVL.

Only one count was recorded for this clone. The rearrangement joins TRBV27 to TRBJ1-1; 7 nucleotides align to TRBD1. This CDR3 region has 16 residues. V trimming: 2 bases; J trimming: 1 base; junction bases outside the gene matches: 7. Germline values: CDR1 MNHEY, CDR2 SMNVEV (reference sequence). This CDR3 is CASSLLGAGGNTEAFF. The DNA of the CDR3 is TGTGCCAGCAGTTTACTTGGGGCAGGGGGGAACACTGAAGCTTTCTTT.

The J gene is TRBJ2-7, the V gene TRBV9, with TRBD1 identical over 7 bases. Germline assignment: CDR1 SGDLS and CDR2 YYNGEE. J was trimmed by 5 bases and V by 1 base; bases with no gene match: 9. This CDR3 region has 15 residues. The CDR3 DNA reads as TGTGCCAGCAGCGTACACGGACAGGAGTACGACGAGCAGTACTTC. This gives the protein CASSVHGQEYDEQYF.

The chain joins TRBV2 to TRBJ2-1; 9 positions match TRBD2. J lost 6 bases, V lost 11 bases, and 11 bases had no gene match. The CDR3 runs 14 residues. Germline V gives CDR1 SNHLY, CDR2 FYNNEI. This chain's CDR3 is CAGSPREGGNEQFF. The CDR3 nucleotides read TGTGCCGGCTCCCCGCGGGAGGGAGGCAATGAGCAGTTCTTC.

This clone was found a few times. The chain uses TRBV5-1 and TRBJ2-1, with D tentatively TRBD2 (6 bases). This CDR3 has 17 amino acids. Looked up from germline, CDR1 is SGHRS and CDR2 is YFSETQ. V was clipped by 0 bases and J by 7 bases, with 20 bases between them. The CDR3 reads CASSLDLAAGINNEQFF. The DNA for the CDR3 is TGCGCCAGCAGCTTGGATTTGGCGGCGGGGATTAATAATGAGCAGTTCTTC.

The chain is built from TRBV2 and TRBJ2-7, with TRBD2 matching 10 bases. This CDR3 region has 15 residues. The germline V gene encodes CDR1 SNHLY and CDR2 FYNNEI. Trimming cost V 2 bases and J 2 bases; bases outside gene matches: 3. The CDR3 sequence is CASSERLAGAYEQYF. The CDR3 bases are TGTGCCAGCAGTGAAAGACTAGCGGGTGCCTACGAGCAGTACTTC.

The chain combines TRBV5-1 with TRBJ2-6; a weak D match, TRBD1 (6 bases). This CDR3 has 17 amino acids. Germline CDR1 is SGHRS and CDR2 is YFSETQ. V was pared by 4 bases and J by 2 bases, with 16 bases between. DNA of the CDR3: TGCGCCAGCAGCCGACAGGTTGGCAACGCTGGGGCCAACGTCCTGACTTTC. Its protein is CASSRQVGNAGANVLTF.

V is TRBV4-2 and J is TRBJ1-5; D may be TRBD1 (6 bases). Germline-derived CDR1 and CDR2 are LGHNA and YNFKEQ. The CDR3 loop spans 15 amino acids. The V and J ends lost 2 bases and 7 bases respectively, with 15 bases between them. This chain's CDR3 is CASSQTGQSWQPQHF. In nucleotides, the CDR3 is TGTGCCAGCAGCCAAACAGGGCAATCATGGCAGCCCCAGCATTTT.

The rearrangement links TRBV6-5 to TRBJ2-1; tentative D call: TRBD2 (6 bases). The length of the CDR3 is 15 residues. Trimming pared 1 base from V and 8 bases from J, leaving 15 bases between. Germline V CDR1 and CDR2: MNHEY, SVGAGI. The CDR3 DNA sequence: TGTGCCAGCAGTTACTATCGACTAGAAGGCGATGAGCAGTTCTTC. Its translation is CASSYYRLEGDEQFF.

The chain has TRBV18 and TRBJ1-5; D not resolved. The ends were cut back, 3 bases at V and 4 bases at J, with 10 bases in the middle. CDR1 is KGHSH, CDR2 LQKENI, per germline. The CDR3 spans 14 residues. This CDR3 reads CASSPQATNQPQHF. CDR3 DNA sequence: TGTGCCAGCTCACCGCAGGCGACAAATCAGCCCCAGCATTTT.

V usage is TRBV10-3 and J usage is TRBJ2-1; 12 bases map to TRBD2. J gave up 6 bases and V 7 bases, and 7 bases lay outside the gene matches. There are 15 residues in the CDR3. CDR1 and CDR2 from the germline V gene are ENHRY and SYGVKD. This CDR3 is CAIKLAGGATNEQFF. The CDR3, as DNA: TGTGCCATCAAACTAGCGGGAGGAGCTACCAATGAGCAGTTCTTC.

The chain joins TRBV2 to TRBJ1-2; 11 nucleotides agree with TRBD1. V gave up 6 bases and J gave up 5 bases; unmatched junction bases: 2. Germline V gene lookup returns CDR1 SNHLY and CDR2 FYNNEI. This CDR3 is built from 13 residues. The CDR3 sequence is CASRGTGGYGYTF. The DNA for the CDR3 is TGTGCCAGCAGGGGGACAGGGGGATATGGCTACACCTTC.

The rearrangement links TRBV6-1 to TRBJ2-2; D gene uncertain. The germline V gene encodes CDR1 MNHNS and CDR2 SASEGT. V gave up 10 bases and J gave up 1 base, with 13 bases separating them. The CDR3 runs 14 residues. CDR3 loop: CATSFRENTGELFF. Here the CDR3 DNA reads TGTGCCACCTCTTTTAGAGAGAACACCGGGGAGCTGTTTTTT.

The rearrangement uses TRBV9 and TRBJ1-2; 7 bases are a match to TRBD1. The CDR3 covers 12 residues. V gave up 0 bases and J gave up 10 bases; unmatched junction bases: 3. From germline, CDR1 is SGDLS and CDR2 YYNGEE. CDR3 region: CASSVETGLYTF. CDR3 bases: TGTGCCAGCAGCGTAGAGACAGGGCTCTACACCTTC.

The V call is TRBV5-4, the J call TRBJ1-1; 9 bases agree with TRBD1. The CDR3 spans 13 residues. CDR1 is SGHNT, CDR2 YYREEE, per germline (reference sequence). The V gene end was trimmed by 5 bases and the J gene end by 4 bases; junction bases not matched to a gene: 3. CDR3 residues: CASRLTGGTEAFF. The CDR3 DNA follows: TGTGCCAGCAGACTGACAGGGGGCACTGAAGCTTTCTTT.

The gene calls are TRBV12-1 and TRBJ2-7; the D call in the table, TRBD2, was not verified against the DNA. TRBV12-1 is given as a pseudogene. The CDR3 is 16 residues long. In nucleotides, the CDR3 is TGTGCCAGCAGCCCCCCCGGCGGAAGCGGGAGTTACGAGCAGTACTTC. Protein sequence: CASSPPGGSGSYEQYF.

The chain employs TRBV2 and TRBJ2-1; 8 bases align to TRBD2. Germline-derived CDR1 and CDR2 are SNHLY and FYNNEI. The length of the CDR3 is 14 residues. V lost 5 bases and J lost 5; bases outside the gene matches: 5. CDR3 amino acids: CASSISGDDNEQFF. The CDR3 DNA is TGTGCCAGCAGTATTAGCGGGGATGACAATGAGCAGTTCTTC.

The CDR3 DNA sequence: TGCGCCAGCAGCCGGAGGCAGAACACTGAAGCTTTCTTT. Its translation is CASSRRQNTEAFF. The J gene is TRBJ1-1, the V gene TRBV5-1; D unclear. The V gene's germline CDR1 is SGHRS and CDR2 YFSETQ. V gave up 4 bases and J gave up 1 base, with 8 bases separating them. There are 13 residues in the CDR3.

This clone was seen more than once but under ten times. The chain has TRBV7-8 and TRBJ2-7; D is uncertain. Germline-derived CDR1 and CDR2 are SGHVS and FQNEAQ. The CDR3 is 13 residues long. Trimming took 6 bases from V and 0 from J, leaving 9 bases between them. CDR3 region: CASSSLRSYEQYF. The CDR3 bases are TGTGCCAGCAGTTCCCTTCGCTCCTACGAGCAGTACTTC.

The chain uses TRBV2 and TRBJ2-4; 9 bases are shared with TRBD2. With V trimmed by 6 bases and J by 0 bases, 3 bases remained unmatched. CDR1 and CDR2 from the germline V gene are SNHLY and FYNNEI. The CDR3 is 15 residues long. CDR3 DNA sequence: TGTGCCAGCAGAATACTAGCGGGAGCCAAAAACATTCAGTACTTC. Translated: CASRILAGAKNIQYF.

This chain uses TRBV9 with TRBJ2-5; possible D gene TRBD2, 5 bases. This CDR3 contains 13 residues. Germline CDR1 is SGDLS and CDR2 is YYNGEE. Trimming pared 0 bases from V and 7 bases from J, leaving 10 bases between. CDR3 amino acids: CASSVAREGTQYF. The CDR3 DNA reads TGTGCCAGCAGCGTAGCGAGAGAGGGGACCCAGTACTTC.

This chain uses TRBV7-9 with TRBJ2-1; 10 bases fit TRBD2. Unmatched junction bases numbered 2, after V lost 4 bases and J lost 2 bases. This CDR3 has 15 amino acids. CDR1 and CDR2 from the germline V gene are SEHNR and FQNEAQ (reference sequence). The CDR3 is CASSSSGRAYNEQFF. CDR3 coding DNA: TGTGCCAGCAGCTCAAGCGGGAGGGCCTACAATGAGCAGTTCTTC. Filled out from reference TRBV7-9 and TRBJ2-1, the complete variable domain reads DTGVSQNPRHKITKRGQNVTFRCDPISEHNRLYWYRQTLGQGPEFLTYFQNEAQLEKSRLLSDRFSAERPKGSFSTLEIQRTEQGDSAMYLCASSSSGRAYNEQFFGPGTRLTVL.

This clone was found a few times. V usage is TRBV30 and J usage is TRBJ2-2; TRBD1 matches 10 bases. There are 15 residues in the CDR3. Per germline, CDR1 GTSNPN and CDR2 SVGIG (reference sequence). The V and J ends lost 0 bases and 6 bases, in that order; junction bases with no gene match: 4. The DNA of the CDR3 is TGTGCCTGGAGTGTACTGGGACAGGGGTCCGGGGAGCTGTTTTTT. Translation gives CAWSVLGQGSGELFF. The full variable domain, completed using reference TRBV30 and TRBJ2-2, is SQTIHQWPATLVQPVGSPLSLECTVEGTSNPNLYWYRQAAGRGLQLLFYSVGIGQISSEVPQNLSASRPQDRQFILSSKKLLLSDSGFYLCAWSVLGQGSGELFFGEGSRLTVL.

The chain couples TRBV28 to TRBJ2-5; 7 bases align to TRBD2. There are 15 residues in the CDR3. Per the germline V gene, CDR1 is MDHEN and CDR2 is SYDVKM. J gave up 3 bases and V 5 bases, and 9 bases lay outside the gene matches. The CDR3 DNA is TGTGCCAGCAGTCGGTACTTGGGGAGGGAAGAGACCCAGTACTTC. Translation: CASSRYLGREETQYF. The variable domain in full, completed from reference TRBV28 and TRBJ2-5, reads DVKVTQSSRYLVKRTGEKVFLECVQDMDHENMFWYRQDPGLGLRLIYFSYDVKMKEKGDIPEGYSVSREKKERFSLILESASTNQTSMYLCASSRYLGREETQYFGPGTRLLVL.

A few counts support this clone. The rearrangement uses TRBV6-5 and TRBJ1-1; D uncertain. Germline CDR1 and CDR2: MNHEY and SVGAGI. V was clipped by 0 bases and J by 1 base, with 9 bases between them. CDR3 length: 15 amino acids. The CDR3 DNA reads TGTGCCAGCAGTTACTCGGGCCAACCGAACACTGAAGCTTTCTTT. The encoded protein is CASSYSGQPNTEAFF.

The V call is TRBV7-9, the J call TRBJ2-1; a possible D gene is TRBD2 (5 bases). Germline-derived CDR1 and CDR2 are SEHNR and FQNEAQ (reference sequence). Trimming took 6 bases from V and 6 from J, leaving 15 bases between them. The CDR3 has 14 residues. CDR3 amino acids: CASRSDRRGNEQFF. DNA of the CDR3: TGTGCCAGCAGATCAGATCGCCGGGGCAATGAGCAGTTCTTC.

This chain links TRBV9 with TRBJ1-3; D ambiguous. Germline V gives CDR1 SGDLS, CDR2 YYNGEE. With 4 bases removed from V and 0 bases from J, the gap between germline ends came to 8 bases. The CDR3 totals 14 residues. The CDR3 spells CASSLSSSGNTIYF. CDR3 nucleotides: TGTGCCAGCAGCCTTTCCTCCTCTGGAAACACCATATATTTT.

V usage is TRBV25-1 and J usage is TRBJ2-1; 7 nucleotides align to TRBD2. The V gene end was trimmed by 2 bases and the J gene end by 2 bases; junction bases not matched to a gene: 9. Germline lookup yields CDR1 MGHDK and CDR2 SYGVNS. This CDR3 is 17 amino acids long. In DNA form, the CDR3 reads TGTGCCAGCAGTGAACTGGGTCGGAGCGGGGCCTACAATGAGCAGTTCTTC. Its translation is CASSELGRSGAYNEQFF. Complete variable domain (other parts from reference TRBV25-1 and TRBJ2-1): EADIYQTPRYLVIGTGKKITLECSQTMGHDKMYWYQQDPGMELHLIHYSYGVNSTEKGDLSSESTVSRIRTEHFPLTLESARPSHTSQYLCASSELGRSGAYNEQFFGPGTRLTVL.